Presented here are 10 T cell receptor beta chains from one specimen sequenced in a study of graft-versus-host responses after intestinal transplantation. Measured with immunoSEQ multiplex PCR; TCRdb has only the in-frame clones, and not every one. The sample holds tens of thousands of clones, approximately 92% seen once. This specimen consisted of bone marrow, obtained almost 750 days after intestinal transplantation. The receptors originated from a human patient who received an intestinal transplant, so some T cells may come from the graft donor.

J is TRBJ1-3 and V is TRBV27; D not certain. The CDR3 totals 14 residues. V dropped 6 bases and J dropped 1 base, with 10 bases sitting between them. Germline CDR1 reads MNHEY; CDR2 reads SMNVEV (reference sequence). In DNA, the CDR3 is TGTGCCAGCAGGTCCGCTTTGTCTGGAAACACCATATATTTT. Translated, it gives CASRSALSGNTIYF.

The V call is TRBV12-1, the J call TRBJ1-4; the table calls TRBD1, which could not be checked here. TRBV12-1 is assigned pseudogene status. CDR3 length equals 14 residues. DNA for the CDR3: TGTGCCACCTTTCCGGGACAGGGGAAAGAAAAACTGTTTTTT. Protein product: CATFPGQGKEKLFF.

This chain joins TRBV11-2 and TRBJ2-3; D is ambiguous. This CDR3 spans 14 amino acids. Germline V gives CDR1 SGHAT, CDR2 FQNNGV. Trimming left V 5 bases short and J 2 bases short, with 11 bases between. The CDR3 loop reads CASSPADHTDTQYF. CDR3 bases: TGTGCCAGCAGCCCGGCAGATCACACAGATACGCAGTATTTT.

The chain links TRBV19 to TRBJ1-5; D ambiguous. CDR3 length equals 15 residues. V was clipped by 11 bases and J by 1 base, with 18 bases between them. Germline V CDR1 and CDR2: LNHDA, SQIVND (reference sequence). In nucleotides, the CDR3 is TGTGCCTCTAGCCCAGGTCCATCAAGCAATCAGCCCCAGCATTTT. Encoded protein: CASSPGPSSNQPQHF. The whole variable domain, remainder taken from reference TRBV19 and TRBJ1-5, is DGGITQSPKYLFRKEGQNVTLSCEQNLNHDAMYWYRQDPGQGLRLIYYSQIVNDFQKGDIAEGYSVSREKKESFPLTVTSAQKNPTAFYLCASSPGPSSNQPQHFGDGTRLSIL.

This chain connects TRBV4-1 to TRBJ2-7; TRBD1 matches at 7 bases. The germline V gene has CDR1 MGHRA and CDR2 YSYEKL. The CDR3 runs 15 residues. V dropped 0 bases and J dropped 4; count of bases not matched to a gene: 6. The CDR3 DNA is TGCGCCAGCAGCCAAGAGGGGGACAGCGGTTACGAGCAGTACTTC. It yields the protein CASSQEGDSGYEQYF.

The V call is TRBV7-3, the J call TRBJ1-2; 9 nucleotides agree with TRBD1. Germline-derived CDR1 and CDR2 are SGHTA and FQGTGA. The V and J ends lost 5 bases and 8 bases, in that order; junction bases with no gene match: 9. This CDR3 region has 14 residues. CDR3 amino acids: CASSNGQGLGGYTF. The CDR3 DNA sequence: TGTGCCAGCAGCAACGGACAGGGGTTAGGAGGCTACACCTTC. Supplemented by reference TRBV7-3 and TRBJ1-2, the full variable domain reads GAGVSQTPSNKVTEKGKYVELRCDPISGHTALYWYRQSLGQGPEFLIYFQGTGAADDSGLPNDRFFAVRPEGSVSTLKIQRTERGDSAVYLCASSNGQGLGGYTFGSGTRLTVV.

This rearrangement joins TRBV5-1 to TRBJ2-5, with no clear D. Germline assignment: CDR1 SGHRS and CDR2 YFSETQ. The CDR3 is 11 amino acids. V lost 4 bases, J lost 4 bases, and 5 bases lay in between. The CDR3 is CASSTRETQYF. CDR3 sequence (DNA): TGCGCCAGCAGCACGCGAGAGACCCAGTACTTC.

To note about this clone: Other DNA sequences in this specimen translate into the identical CDR3. The chain carries TRBV27 and TRBJ2-5; D call uncertain. The CDR3 contains 11 residues. Trimming removed 3 bases at V and 5 bases at J, with 4 bases between. The germline gives CDR1 MNHEY, CDR2 SMNVEV (reference sequence). The chain's CDR3 is CASSLGETQYF. The CDR3 DNA reads as TGTGCCAGCAGTTTGGGGGAGACCCAGTACTTC.

V gene TRBV6-5 combines with J gene TRBJ2-7; the D is unclear. CDR1 is MNHEY and CDR2 is SVGAGI in the germline V gene. Trimming pared 10 bases from V and 2 bases from J, leaving 15 bases between. The CDR3 contains 13 residues. CDR3: CATSSGRPYEQYF. As DNA, the CDR3 is TGTGCCACCAGCTCGGGCAGACCCTACGAGCAGTACTTC.

The chain links TRBV25-1 to TRBJ1-6; D may be TRBD1 (6 bases). Trimming left V 6 bases short and J 6 bases short, with 12 bases between. Germline assignment: CDR1 MGHDK and CDR2 SYGVNS. The CDR3 is 14 residues long. The CDR3 reads CASRQGPSNSPLHF. DNA for the CDR3: TGTGCCAGCAGACAGGGTCCGAGTAATTCACCCCTCCACTTT. The full variable domain, with the rest looked up from reference TRBV25-1 and TRBJ1-6, is EADIYQTPRYLVIGTGKKITLECSQTMGHDKMYWYQQDPGMELHLIHYSYGVNSTEKGDLSSESTVSRIRTEHFPLTLESARPSHTSQYLCASRQGPSNSPLHFGNGTRLTVT.